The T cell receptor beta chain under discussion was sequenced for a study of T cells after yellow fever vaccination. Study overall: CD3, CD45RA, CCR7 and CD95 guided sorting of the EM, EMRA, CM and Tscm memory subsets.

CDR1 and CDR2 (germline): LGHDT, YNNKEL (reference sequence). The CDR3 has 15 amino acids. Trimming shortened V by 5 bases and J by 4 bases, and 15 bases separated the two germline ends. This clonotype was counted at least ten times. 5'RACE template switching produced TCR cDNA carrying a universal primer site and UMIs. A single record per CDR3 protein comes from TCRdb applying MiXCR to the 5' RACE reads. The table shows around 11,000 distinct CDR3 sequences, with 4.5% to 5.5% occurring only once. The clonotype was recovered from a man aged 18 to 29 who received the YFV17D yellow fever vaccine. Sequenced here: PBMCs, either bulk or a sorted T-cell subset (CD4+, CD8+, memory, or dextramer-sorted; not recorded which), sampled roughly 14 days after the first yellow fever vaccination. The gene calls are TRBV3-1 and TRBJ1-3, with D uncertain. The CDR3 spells CASSAPRAPGNTIYF. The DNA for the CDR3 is TGTGCCAGCAGCGCCCCCCGGGCGCCCGGAAACACCATATATTTT.